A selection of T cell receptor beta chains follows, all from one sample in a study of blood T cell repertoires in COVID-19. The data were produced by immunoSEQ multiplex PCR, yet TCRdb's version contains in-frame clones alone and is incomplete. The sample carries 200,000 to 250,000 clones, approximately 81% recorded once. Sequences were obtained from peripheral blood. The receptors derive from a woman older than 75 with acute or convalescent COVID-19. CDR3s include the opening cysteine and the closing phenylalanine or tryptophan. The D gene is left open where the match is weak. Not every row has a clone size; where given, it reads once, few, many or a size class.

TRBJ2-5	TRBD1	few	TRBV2	TGTGCCAGCTCTCTCGGGGACAGGGGTGAGACCCAGTACTTC	CASSLGDRGETQYF
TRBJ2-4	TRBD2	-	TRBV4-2	TGTGCCAGCAGCCAAGAGCGGGGGGGATACATTCAGTACTTC	CASSQERGGYIQYF
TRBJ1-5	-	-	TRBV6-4	TGTGCCAGCAGTGACCTGGCCTGGGCTAGCAATCAGCCCCAGCATTTT	CASSDLAWASNQPQHF
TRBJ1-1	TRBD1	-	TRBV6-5	TGTGCCAGTCAGGGGGCTGTTCGAGCTTTCTTT	CASQGAVRAFF
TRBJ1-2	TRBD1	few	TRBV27	TGTGCCAGCAGTTTCGGGGGACAGGGAGGCTATGGCTACACCTTC	CASSFGGQGGYGYTF
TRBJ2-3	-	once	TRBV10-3	TGTGCCATCAACCGCGGCCGGACAAACACAGATACGCAGTATTTT	CAINRGRTNTDTQYF
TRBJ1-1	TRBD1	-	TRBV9	TGTGCCAGCAGCGTTGGGAGTGGGGCGGCAGGGGGCGAAGCTTTCTTT	CASSVGSGAAGGEAFF
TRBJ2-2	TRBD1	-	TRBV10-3	TGTGCCATCAGAGGACAGGCGAACACCGGGGAGCTGTTTTTT	CAIRGQANTGELFF
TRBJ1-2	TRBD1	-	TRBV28	TGTGCCAGCTCCTCACCGCCGGGACAGAACTATGGCTACACCTTC	CASSSPPGQNYGYTF
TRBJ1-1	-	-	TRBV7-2	TGTGCCAGCAGCTTATCATCCATGAACACTGAAGCTTTCTTT	CASSLSSMNTEAFF
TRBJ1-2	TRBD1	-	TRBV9	TGTGCCAGCAAGTCCGAGCTTTGGCAGGGGGATGGCTACACCTTC	CASKSELWQGDGYTF
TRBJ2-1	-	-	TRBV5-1	TGCGCCAGCAGCTTGGGAGGGGGCGGGGTCTCCTACAATGAGCAGTTCTTC	CASSLGGGGVSYNEQFF
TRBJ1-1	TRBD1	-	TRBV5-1	TGCGCCAGCAGCCTGGACAGGGCGTCGAACACTGAAGCTTTCTTT	CASSLDRASNTEAFF
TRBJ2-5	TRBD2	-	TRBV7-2	TGTGCCAGCAGCCACGAGGCAGCGGGGGGGATGGAGACCCAGTACTTC	CASSHEAAGGMETQYF
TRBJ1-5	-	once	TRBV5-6	TGTGCCAGCAGCTTGGCCGGGAGGCGGCCCCAGCATTTT	CASSLAGRRPQHF
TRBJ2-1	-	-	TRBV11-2	TGTGCCAGCAGCTTAGATCGGGCGGGCGGGATCAATGAGCAGTTCTTC	CASSLDRAGGINEQFF
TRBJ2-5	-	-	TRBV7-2	TGTGCCAGCAGCTTAGCGAGGGCTGGGTGGGAGACCCAGTACTTC	CASSLARAGWETQYF
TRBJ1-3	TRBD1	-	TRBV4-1	TGCGCCAGCAGCCAACCCTTTGGACAGGCACTTTCTGGAAACACCATATATTTT	CASSQPFGQALSGNTIYF
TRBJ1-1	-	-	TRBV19	TGTGCCACGAGGACAGACATGAACACTGAAGCTTTCTTT	CATRTDMNTEAFF
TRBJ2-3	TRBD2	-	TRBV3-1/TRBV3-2	TGTGCCAGCAGCCCGTCAGAACTAGCGGGGGTCGCAGATACGCAGTATTTT	CASSPSELAGVADTQYF
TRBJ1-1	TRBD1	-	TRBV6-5	TGTGCCAGCAGAACTGGCGACAGGGGAAATACTGAAGCTTTCTTT	CASRTGDRGNTEAFF
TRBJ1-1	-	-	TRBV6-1	TGTGCCAGCACCCTGAGTATGAACACTGAAGCTTTCTTT	CASTLSMNTEAFF
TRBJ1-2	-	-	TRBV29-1	TGCAGCGTTCTGAGTAACTATGGCTACACCTTC	CSVLSNYGYTF
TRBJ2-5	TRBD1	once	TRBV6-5	TGTGCCAGCAGTTACGCAGGGGGCGCGGAGACCCAGTACTTC	CASSYAGGAETQYF
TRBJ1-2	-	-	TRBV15	TGTGCCACCAGCAGAGATGCCGCGGTTCTCTATGGCTACACCTTC	CATSRDAAVLYGYTF
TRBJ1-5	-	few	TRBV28	TGTGCCAGCAGCCCAGCCGGTTCAGGGGCAGGCAATCAGCCCCAGCATTTT	CASSPAGSGAGNQPQHF
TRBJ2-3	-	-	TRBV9	TGTGCCAGCAGCGCGGACAACGTGCGTACAGATACGCAGTATTTT	CASSADNVRTDTQYF
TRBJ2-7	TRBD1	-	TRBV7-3	TGTGCCAGCAGCCTAATGCCGGGACAGGGGGCGTACGAGCAGTACTTC	CASSLMPGQGAYEQYF
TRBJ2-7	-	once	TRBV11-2	TGTGCCAGCGGAGCTGCGGGGATGAGGAACGAGCAGTACTTC	CASGAAGMRNEQYF
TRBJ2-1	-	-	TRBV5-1	TGCGCCAGCAGCTTTGGACAGACGAGCTCCTACAATGAGCAGTTCTTC	CASSFGQTSSYNEQFF
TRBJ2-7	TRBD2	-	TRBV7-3	TGTGCCAGCAGCTTAATTCCAGCGGGGGGCCCCTACGAGCAGTACTTC	CASSLIPAGGPYEQYF
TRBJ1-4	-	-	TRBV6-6	TGTGCCAGCAGCCGACTCGGACCACAGGGCATGAGTGCTAATGAAAAACTGTTTTTT	CASSRLGPQGMSANEKLFF
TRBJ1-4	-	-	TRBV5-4	TGTGCCAGCAGCTTGGGCGGGGTGGTTGAAAAACTGTTTTTT	CASSLGGVVEKLFF
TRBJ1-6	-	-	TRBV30	TGTGCCTGGAGTGCGGCCGTCGCCCTAGGAGCCAATTCACCCCTCCACTTT	CAWSAAVALGANSPLHF
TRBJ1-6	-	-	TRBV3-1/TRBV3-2	TGTGCCAGCAGCCAAGATTGGCAGATCTCCTATAATTCACCCCTCCACTTT	CASSQDWQISYNSPLHF
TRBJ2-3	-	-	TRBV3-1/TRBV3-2	TGTGCCAGCAGCCCTCGGGTGGGTAGCACAGATACGCAGTATTTT	CASSPRVGSTDTQYF
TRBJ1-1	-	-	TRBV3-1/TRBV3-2	TGTGCCAGCAGCCAAGGCGGGACGGTTTATACTGAAGCTTTCTTT	CASSQGGTVYTEAFF
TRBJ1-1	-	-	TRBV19	TGTGCCAGTAGTATAAGCGGGAACACTGAAGCTTTCTTT	CASSISGNTEAFF
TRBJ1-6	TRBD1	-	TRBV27	TGTGCCAGCAATCAACAGGGGAGCTCTTCACCCCTCCACTTT	CASNQQGSSSPLHF
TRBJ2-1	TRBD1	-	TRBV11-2	TGTGCCAGCAGCCGATCCCGGGACAGGGGGCGGGTACTGATCTTC	CASSRSRDRGRVLIF
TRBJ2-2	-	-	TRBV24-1	TGTGCCACCAGTGATTCGGGCCCCAGGGGTAACACCGGGGAGCTGTTTTTT	CATSDSGPRGNTGELFF
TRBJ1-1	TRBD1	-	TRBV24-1	TGTGCCACCAGTGCGGGACAGGAGAACACTGAAGCTTTCTTT	CATSAGQENTEAFF
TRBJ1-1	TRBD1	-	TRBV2	TGTGCCAGCAGGGGAGGGACAGGGAGATCGGCTGAAGCTTTCTTT	CASRGGTGRSAEAFF
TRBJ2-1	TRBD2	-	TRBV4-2	TGTGCCAGCAGCCAGGGCGCGGGGGTCCTTTACAATGAGCAGTTCTTC	CASSQGAGVLYNEQFF
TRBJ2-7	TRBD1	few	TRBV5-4	TGTGCCAGCAGCTCGACAGGGGCGCCTCACGAGCAGTACTTC	CASSSTGAPHEQYF
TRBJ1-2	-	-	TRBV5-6	TGTGCCAGCAGCGTTTACGGTCCCTATGGCTACACCTTC	CASSVYGPYGYTF
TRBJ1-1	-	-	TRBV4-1	TGCGCCAGCAGCCAAGTTCCCGACACTGAAGCTTTCTTT	CASSQVPDTEAFF
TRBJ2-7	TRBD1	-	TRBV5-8	TGTGCCAGCAGCACAGACAGGGATCGCGAGCAGTACTTC	CASSTDRDREQYF
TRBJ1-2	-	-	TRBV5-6	TGTGCCAGCAGCCCAACAGGGAACTATGGCTACACCTTC	CASSPTGNYGYTF
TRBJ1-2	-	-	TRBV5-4	TGTGCCAGCAGTCTCGAACAGGGCTATGGCTACACCTTC	CASSLEQGYGYTF
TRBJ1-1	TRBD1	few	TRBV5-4	TGTGCCAGCAGCTTATTTGGGGGACAGGGGGTAAGAAACACTGAAGCTTTCTTT	CASSLFGGQGVRNTEAFF
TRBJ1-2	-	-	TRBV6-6	TGTGCCAGCAGTCCCTCGCGGGAGGGCTACACCTTC	CASSPSREGYTF
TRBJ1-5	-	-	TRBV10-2	TGCGCCAGCAGACGACAGGAAAGCAATCAGCCCCAGCATTTT	CASRRQESNQPQHF
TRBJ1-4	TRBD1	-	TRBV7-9	TGTGCCAGCAGCTCTCCGGGACAGGGAGGAACTAATGAAAAACTGTTTTTT	CASSSPGQGGTNEKLFF
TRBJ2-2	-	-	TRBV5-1	TGCGCCAGCAGCCTGGACTCAGCGTCCGGAAACACCGGGGAGCTGTTTTTT	CASSLDSASGNTGELFF